This T cell receptor beta chain was found in a study of T cell responses to AZD1222 COVID-19 vaccine. Looking at the study overall: Pooled together were second doses at about 4 or about 12 weeks. Findings and caveats of the study: Just a handful of AZD1222 recipients tested seropositive at baseline. Variant regions that are unmutated are reportedly the target of nearly half of spike-specific TCRs. Mostly white British, mostly female donors; authors suggested clonal diversity may be underestimated.

With 6 bases removed from V and 4 bases from J, the gap between germline ends came to 6 bases. The CDR3 has 11 amino acids. Germline CDR1 MDHEN, CDR2 SYDVKM. Comments on this clone: The target antigen is unknown.

The table came from immunoSEQ multiplex PCR; TCRdb's copy has only in-frame clones and leaves some out. The data contain approximately 180,000 clones, about 91% of them seen just once; the ten biggest clones take up approximately 7.7%. This chain uses TRBV28 with TRBJ2-5; D is unresolved. The TCR was taken from an adult in good health. The material sequenced was peripheral blood, taken on day 0 of AZD1222 vaccination. CDR3 region: CASSQRETQYF. In nucleotides, the CDR3 is TGTGCCAGCAGCCAGCGAGAGACCCAGTACTTC.